This T cell receptor (beta chain) is drawn from a study of a mutant IDH1 vaccine in newly diagnosed glioma. About the study: Treated patients showed a male proportion of roughly 62%, a female proportion of around 38%, and a mean age of about 41 years. General study results and limits: Vaccination elicited immune responses in around 92% of patients.

Germline assignment: CDR1 SGHTA and CDR2 FQGNSA. CDR3 length: 15 residues. V lost 1 base and J 5 bases, leaving 11 bases between the germline ends. Concerning this clone: What it binds is not known.

Documented time point: week 11, during vaccination. Doses consisted of 300 ug of mutant IDH1 20-mer peptide each, paired with topical imiquimod. New astrocytomas of WHO grade 3 or 4 that were IDH1-mutant and ATRX-lost were found in the donors. Here immunoSEQ multiplex PCR was the method, and the copy in TCRdb shows in-frame clones only, minus some. The table includes about 36,000 clones, about 80% detected once. The chain couples TRBV7-2 to TRBJ2-2, with D unclear. This material consisted of peripheral blood mononuclear cells (PBMCs), taken from a glioma patient whose treatment included an IDH1 peptide vaccine. This sequence was found in a woman aged 30 to 39 with glioma. Some clones in this sample may be carry-over from other donors' samples. The CDR3 DNA follows: TGTGCCAGCAGCTTAGGCGTAGGAATGACCGGGGAGCTGTTTTTT. The encoded protein is CASSLGVGMTGELFF.